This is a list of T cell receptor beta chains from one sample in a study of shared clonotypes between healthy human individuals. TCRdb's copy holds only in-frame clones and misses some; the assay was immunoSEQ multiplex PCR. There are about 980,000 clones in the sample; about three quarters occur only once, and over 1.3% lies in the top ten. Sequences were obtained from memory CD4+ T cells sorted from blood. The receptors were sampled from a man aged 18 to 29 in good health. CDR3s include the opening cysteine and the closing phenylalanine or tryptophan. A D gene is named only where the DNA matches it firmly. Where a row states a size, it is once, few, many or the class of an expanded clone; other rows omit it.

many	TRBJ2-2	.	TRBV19	CASRLAGTGELFF	TGTGCCAGTAGACTAGCAGGCACCGGGGAGCTGTTTTTT
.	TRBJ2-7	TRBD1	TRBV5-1	CASSLGQGFGNEQYF	TGCGCCAGCAGCTTGGGACAGGGATTCGGTAACGAGCAGTACTTC
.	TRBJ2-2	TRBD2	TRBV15	CATSPLGLAGGELFF	TGTGCCACCAGCCCACTCGGGCTAGCGGGTGGGGAGCTGTTTTTT
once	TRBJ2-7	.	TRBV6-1	CASSVSDLASVEQYF	TGTGCCAGCAGTGTATCGGATCTAGCGTCAGTCGAGCAGTACTTC
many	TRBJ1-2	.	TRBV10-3	CAISEGLLGYTF	TGTGCCATCAGTGAGGGACTTCTTGGCTACACCTTC
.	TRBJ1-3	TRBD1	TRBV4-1	CASSQEGGRTGAAGSHTIYF	TGCGCCAGCAGCCAAGAGGGTGGCCGGACAGGGGCCGCCGGGAGTCACACCATATATTTT
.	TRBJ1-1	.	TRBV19	CASSPSGARVSNTEAFF	TGTGCCAGTAGTCCGTCGGGGGCACGGGTCTCGAACACTGAAGCTTTCTTT
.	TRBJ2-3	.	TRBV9	CASSVGGVPSTDTQYF	TGTGCCAGCAGCGTAGGGGGGGTCCCTAGCACAGATACGCAGTATTTT
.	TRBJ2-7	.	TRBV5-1	CASSETPEGRSEQYF	TGCGCCAGCAGCGAGACCCCGGAGGGACGGAGCGAGCAGTACTTC
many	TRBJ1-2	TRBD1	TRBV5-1	CASGRDRGYGYTF	TGCGCCAGCGGCCGGGACAGGGGCTATGGCTACACCTTC
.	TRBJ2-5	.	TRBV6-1	CASSLERAETQYF	TGTGCCAGCAGTCTGGAGAGAGCGGAGACCCAGTACTTC
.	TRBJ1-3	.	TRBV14	CASSRLSSSGNTIYF	TGTGCCAGCAGCCGCCTCAGTTCCTCTGGAAACACCATATATTTT
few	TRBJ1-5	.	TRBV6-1	CASTEPGRDQPQHF	TGTGCCAGCACCGAACCCGGGCGAGATCAGCCCCAGCATTTT
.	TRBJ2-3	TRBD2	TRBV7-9	CASSSIAGVADTQYF	TGTGCCAGCAGCTCCATAGCGGGGGTAGCAGATACGCAGTATTTT
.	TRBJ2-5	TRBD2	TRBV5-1	CASSLAASGAKETQYF	TGCGCCAGCAGCTTGGCGGCTAGCGGGGCAAAAGAGACCCAGTACTTC
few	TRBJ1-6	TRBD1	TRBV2	CASSVQGVDNSPLHF	TGTGCCAGCAGTGTACAGGGGGTAGACAATTCACCCCTCCACTTT
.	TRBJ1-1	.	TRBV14	CASSQDSQTEAFF	TGTGCCAGCAGCCAAGATTCACAGACTGAAGCTTTCTTT
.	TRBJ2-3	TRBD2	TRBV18	CASSPALGLAGSSTDTQYF	TGTGCCAGCTCACCCGCCCTGGGACTAGCGGGATCTAGCACAGATACGCAGTATTTT
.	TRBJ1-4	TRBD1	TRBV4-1	CASSQDFKGARATNEKLFF	TGCGCCAGCAGCCAAGATTTTAAGGGGGCGCGGGCAACTAATGAAAAACTGTTTTTT
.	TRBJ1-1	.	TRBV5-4	CASSGRGGRNTEAFF	TGTGCCAGCAGTGGGCGTGGGGGGCGAAACACTGAAGCTTTCTTT
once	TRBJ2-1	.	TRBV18	CASSDPGDNEQFF	TGTGCCAGCTCAGATCCAGGGGACAATGAGCAGTTCTTC
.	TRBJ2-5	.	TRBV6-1	CASSESSPPHETQYF	TGTGCCAGCAGTGAAAGCAGTCCCCCCCATGAGACCCAGTACTTC